This T cell receptor (beta chain) was retrieved from a study of blood T cell repertoires in COVID-19. The CDR3 has 15 residues. The V and J ends lost 6 bases and 2 bases, in that order; junction bases with no gene match: 5. Germline loops: CDR1 MDHEN, CDR2 SYDVKM. The protocol was immunoSEQ multiplex PCR, while the TCRdb copy is restricted to in-frame clones and leaves out a portion. Of about 120,000 clones detected, about 90% appear once; the ten largest clones hold around 8%. Sequenced input: peripheral blood. The sequence derives from a man aged 65 to 79 who had recovered from COVID-19. This chain links TRBV28 with TRBJ1-3; TRBD1 matches at 9 bases. In DNA, the CDR3 is TGTGCCAGCAGCCCCTGGGACAGGGCTGGAAACACCATATATTTT. This gives the protein CASSPWDRAGNTIYF.